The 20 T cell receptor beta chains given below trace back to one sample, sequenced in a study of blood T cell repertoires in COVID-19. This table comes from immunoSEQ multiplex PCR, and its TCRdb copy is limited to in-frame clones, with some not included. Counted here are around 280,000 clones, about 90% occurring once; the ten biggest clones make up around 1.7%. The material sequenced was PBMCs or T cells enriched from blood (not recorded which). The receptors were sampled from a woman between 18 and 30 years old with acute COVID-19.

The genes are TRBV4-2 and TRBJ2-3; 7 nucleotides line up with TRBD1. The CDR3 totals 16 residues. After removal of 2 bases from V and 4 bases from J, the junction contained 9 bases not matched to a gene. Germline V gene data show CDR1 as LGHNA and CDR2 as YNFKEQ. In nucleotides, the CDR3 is TGTGCCAGCAGCCAATATTATGACAGGGCGGCAGATACGCAGTATTTT. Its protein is CASSQYYDRAADTQYF.

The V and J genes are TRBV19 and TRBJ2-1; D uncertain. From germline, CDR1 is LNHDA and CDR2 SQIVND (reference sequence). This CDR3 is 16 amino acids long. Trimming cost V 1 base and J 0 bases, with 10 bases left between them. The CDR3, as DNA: TGTGCCAGTAGTATAGCCCTCCGGAGCTCCTACAATGAGCAGTTCTTC. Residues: CASSIALRSSYNEQFF.

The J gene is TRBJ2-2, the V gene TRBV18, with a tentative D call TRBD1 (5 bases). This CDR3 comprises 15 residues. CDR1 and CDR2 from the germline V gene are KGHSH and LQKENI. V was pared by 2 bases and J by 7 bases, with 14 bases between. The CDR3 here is CASSPGAPTFGELFF. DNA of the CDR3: TGTGCCAGCTCACCAGGGGCCCCTACTTTCGGGGAGCTGTTTTTT. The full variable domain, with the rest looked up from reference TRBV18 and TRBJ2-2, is NAGVMQNPRHLVRRRGQEARLRCSPMKGHSHVYWYRQLPEEGLKFMVYLQKENIIDESGMPKERFSAEFPKEGPSILRIQQVVRGDSAAYFCASSPGAPTFGELFFGEGSRLTVL.

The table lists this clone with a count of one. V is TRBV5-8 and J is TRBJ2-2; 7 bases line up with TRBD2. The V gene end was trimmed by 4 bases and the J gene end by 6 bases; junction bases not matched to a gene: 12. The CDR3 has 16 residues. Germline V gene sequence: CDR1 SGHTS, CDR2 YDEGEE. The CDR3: CASSPLTSPRAGELFF. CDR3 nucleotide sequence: TGTGCCAGCAGCCCCCTGACTAGCCCCCGGGCCGGGGAGCTGTTTTTT.

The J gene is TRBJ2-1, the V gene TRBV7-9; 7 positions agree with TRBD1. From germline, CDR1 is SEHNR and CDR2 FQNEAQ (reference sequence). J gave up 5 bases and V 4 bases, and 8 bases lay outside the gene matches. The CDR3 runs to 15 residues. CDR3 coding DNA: TGTGCCAGCAGCTCAGACAGGGTTAAGGACAATGAGCAGTTCTTC. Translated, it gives CASSSDRVKDNEQFF.

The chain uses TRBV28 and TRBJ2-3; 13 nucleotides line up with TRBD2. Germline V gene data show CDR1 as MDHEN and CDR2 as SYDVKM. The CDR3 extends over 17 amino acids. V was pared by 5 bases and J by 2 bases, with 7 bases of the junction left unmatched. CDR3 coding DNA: TGTGCCAGCAGTCCGGGACTAGCGGGAAGGGTCACAGATACGCAGTATTTT. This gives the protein CASSPGLAGRVTDTQYF.

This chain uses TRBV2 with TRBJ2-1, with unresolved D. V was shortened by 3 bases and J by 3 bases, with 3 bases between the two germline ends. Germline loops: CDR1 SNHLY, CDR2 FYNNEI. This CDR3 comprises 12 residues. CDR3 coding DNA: TGTGCCAGCAGTGACCTCTACAATGAGCAGTTCTTC. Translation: CASSDLYNEQFF.

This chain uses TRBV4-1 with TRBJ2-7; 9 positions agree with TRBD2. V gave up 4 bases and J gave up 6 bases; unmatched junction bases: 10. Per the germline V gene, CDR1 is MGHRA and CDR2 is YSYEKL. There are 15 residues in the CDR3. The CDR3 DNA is TGCGCCAGCAGCCTGATAGCGGGAGTTAGGAGCGAGCAGTACTTC. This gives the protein CASSLIAGVRSEQYF.

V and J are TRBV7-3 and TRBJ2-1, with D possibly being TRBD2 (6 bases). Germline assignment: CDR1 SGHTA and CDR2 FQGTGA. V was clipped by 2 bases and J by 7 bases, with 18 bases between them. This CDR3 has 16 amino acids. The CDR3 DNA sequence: TGTGCCAGCAGCTTATTCGGCGGGACGGGGGATAATGAGCAGTTCTTC. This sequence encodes CASSLFGGTGDNEQFF.

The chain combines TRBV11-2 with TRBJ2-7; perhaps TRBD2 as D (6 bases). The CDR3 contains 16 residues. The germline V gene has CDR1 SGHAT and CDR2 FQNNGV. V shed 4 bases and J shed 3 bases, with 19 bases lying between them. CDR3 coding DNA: TGTGCCAGCAGCTCCCGATGGGGTAGCGGAAACTACGAGCAGTACTTC. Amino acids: CASSSRWGSGNYEQYF.

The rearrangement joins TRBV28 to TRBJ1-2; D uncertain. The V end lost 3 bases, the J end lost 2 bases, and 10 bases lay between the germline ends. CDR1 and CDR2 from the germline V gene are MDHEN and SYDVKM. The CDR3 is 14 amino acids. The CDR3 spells CASSLHPGNYGYTF. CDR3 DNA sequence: TGTGCCAGCAGTTTGCATCCGGGGAACTATGGCTACACCTTC.

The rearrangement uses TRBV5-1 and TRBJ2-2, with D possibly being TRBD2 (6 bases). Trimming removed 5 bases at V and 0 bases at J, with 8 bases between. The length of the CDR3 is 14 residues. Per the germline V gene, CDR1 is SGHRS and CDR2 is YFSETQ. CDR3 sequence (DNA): TGCGCCAGCAGGCGGGGCCCGAACACCGGGGAGCTGTTTTTT. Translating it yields CASRRGPNTGELFF. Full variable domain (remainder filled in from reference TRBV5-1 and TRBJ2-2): KAGVTQTPRYLIKTRGQQVTLSCSPISGHRSVSWYQQTPGQGLQFLFEYFSETQRNKGNFPGRFSGRQFSNSRSEMNVSTLELGDSALYLCASRRGPNTGELFFGEGSRLTVL.

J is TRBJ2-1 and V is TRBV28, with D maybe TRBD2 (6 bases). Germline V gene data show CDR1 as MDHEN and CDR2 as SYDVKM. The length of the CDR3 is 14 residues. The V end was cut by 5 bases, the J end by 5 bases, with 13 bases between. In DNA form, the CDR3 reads TGTGCCAGCAGTCCCGGGGTAGCGGACAATGAGCAGTTCTTC. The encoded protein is CASSPGVADNEQFF.

For the CDR3, the DNA is TGTGCCAGCAGCGCTAGCCCCGGCTACGAGCAGTACTTC. This codes for CASSASPGYEQYF. V and J are TRBV2 and TRBJ2-7; tentative D call: TRBD2 (5 bases). Germline V gene sequence: CDR1 SNHLY, CDR2 FYNNEI. This CDR3 contains 13 residues. V dropped 6 bases and J dropped 3 bases, with 12 bases sitting between them.

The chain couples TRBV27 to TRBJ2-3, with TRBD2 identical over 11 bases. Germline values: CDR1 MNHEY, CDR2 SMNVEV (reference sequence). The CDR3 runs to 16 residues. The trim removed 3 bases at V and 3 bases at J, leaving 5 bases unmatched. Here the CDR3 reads CASSLIAGGHTDTQYF. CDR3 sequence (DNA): TGTGCCAGCAGTTTGATAGCGGGAGGGCATACAGATACGCAGTATTTT.

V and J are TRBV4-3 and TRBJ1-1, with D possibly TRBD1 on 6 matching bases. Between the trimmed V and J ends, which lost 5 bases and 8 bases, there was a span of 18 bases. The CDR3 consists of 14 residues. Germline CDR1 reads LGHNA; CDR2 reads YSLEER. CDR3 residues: CASSKHRDTTEAFF. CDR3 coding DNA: TGCGCCAGCAGCAAACACCGGGACACCACGGAAGCTTTCTTT.

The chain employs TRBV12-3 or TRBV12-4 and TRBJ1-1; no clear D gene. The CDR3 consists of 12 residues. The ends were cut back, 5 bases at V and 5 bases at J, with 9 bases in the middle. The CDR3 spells CASSIPGTEAFF. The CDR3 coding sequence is TGTGCCAGCAGTATACCCGGGACTGAAGCTTTCTTT.

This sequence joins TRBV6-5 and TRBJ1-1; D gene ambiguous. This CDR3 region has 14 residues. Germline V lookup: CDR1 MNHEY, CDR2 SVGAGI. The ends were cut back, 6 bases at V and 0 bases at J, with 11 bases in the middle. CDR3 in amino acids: CASSTTLMNTEAFF. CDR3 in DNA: TGTGCCAGCAGCACTACGTTGATGAACACTGAAGCTTTCTTT.

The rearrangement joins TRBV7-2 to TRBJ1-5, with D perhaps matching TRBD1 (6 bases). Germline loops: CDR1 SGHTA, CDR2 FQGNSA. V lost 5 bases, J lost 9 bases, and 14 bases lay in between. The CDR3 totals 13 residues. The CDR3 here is CASSPQTGRPQHF. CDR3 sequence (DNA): TGTGCCAGCAGCCCTCAGACAGGAAGGCCCCAGCATTTT.

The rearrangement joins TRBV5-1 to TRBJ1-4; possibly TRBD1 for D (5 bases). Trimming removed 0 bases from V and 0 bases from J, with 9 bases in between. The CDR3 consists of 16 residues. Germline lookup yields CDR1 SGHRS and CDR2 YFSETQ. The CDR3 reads CASSLGPRATNEKLFF. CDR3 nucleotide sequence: TGCGCCAGCAGCTTGGGTCCCAGGGCAACTAATGAAAAACTGTTTTTT.